This T cell receptor beta chain was identified in a study of T cells after yellow fever vaccination. Study findings and constraints: Primary-vaccination clones mostly resurfaced post-booster (nearly 97% CD4, roughly 90% CD8).

From germline, CDR1 is SGHRS and CDR2 YFSETQ. V was cut by 4 bases and J by 0 bases, with 10 bases left in between. This CDR3 contains 15 residues. The authors made TCR cDNA by 5'RACE template switching, adding a universal primer site and UMIs. MiXCR, run by TCRdb on the 5' RACE reads, gives a single entry per CDR3 protein. Of roughly 300,000 distinct CDR3 sequences listed, around 8.1% were seen once; the top ten hold 15% to 20%. Comments on this clonotype: The antigen is not known.

This chain connects TRBV5-1 to TRBJ2-2; no definite D call. This material consisted of PBMCs, taken around 45 days after the first yellow fever vaccination. This TCR was recovered from a man between 18 and 29 years old who received the YFV17D yellow fever vaccine. The CDR3 DNA reads TGCGCCAGCAGCCCCGACTTAGCGAACACCGGGGAGCTGTTTTTT. As protein: CASSPDLANTGELFF.